The following is a T cell receptor (beta chain) sequence with its context. What this receptor recognizes is not known. Base qualities are not at hand, and no much larger clone is one base apart. Unmatched junction bases come to 8, with V trimmed by 8 bases and J by 3 bases. Measured from the cysteine to the phenylalanine, the CDR3 is 15 residues long. Of the read, only the CDR3 DNA is kept; its 45 bases are in frame from base 1. The germline V gene specifies MNHNS as CDR1 and SASEGT as CDR2. The data are from a study of graft-versus-host responses after intestinal transplantation (TCRdb year 2021). Study-level background: The transplants that recipients received were multivisceral, liver-intestinal, or isolated intestinal. The cohort enrolled about two dozen intestinal transplant recipients, one of whom was a retransplant, and a few patients without pretransplant specimens were excluded. To identify alloreactive clones, pre-transplant mixed lymphocyte reaction products were sequenced and then compared with unstimulated pre-transplant donor and recipient T cells. A peak of at least 4% donor T cells among recipient peripheral blood mononuclear cells was the definition used for donor T cell macrochimerism. Samples from a few later patients were sequenced in-house on an Illumina MiSeq with MiXCR processing rather than by the commercial service. Every recipient was given anti-thymocyte globulin induction, followed by around three years of maintenance tacrolimus and steroids. Bulk TCR-beta CDR3 sequencing was used to track graft-versus-host and host-versus-graft alloreactive T cell clones in the graft, circulation and bone marrow after intestinal transplantation. The study at large found these results: The relatively low number and heterogeneity of intestinal transplant patients limited the conclusions. In the allografts of patients with donor T cell macrochimerism, GvH to HvG T cell clonal ratios were high. GvH clones turned up in recipient bone marrow, with some appearing earlier in ileal mucosa or blood, a pattern consistent with an intestinal mucosal origin. Early after transplant, peak levels of circulating GvH clones were found to be associated with declines in HvG clones.

The library was built by means of the immunoSEQ multiplex PCR assay. Adaptive Biotechnologies carried out high-throughput TCR-beta CDR3 sequencing of genomic DNA for most patients. From the authors' description of their analysis: TCR sequencing data for some 19 patients were retrieved from Adaptive's ImmunoSEQ software; three other patients were processed with MiXCR and VDJtools. Because the origin of CDR3 nucleotide sequences shared between donor and recipient could not be assigned, those sequences were removed. To count as alloreactive, a clone needed at least 2-fold expansion over unstimulated cells and a minimum CFSE-low frequency of 0.002% (template counts) or 0.001% (read counts). Clones detected in sequenced pre-transplant spleen, lymph node, or MLR CFSE-low populations of the donor or recipient were defined as mappable. Cumulative frequency of alloreactive clones was calculated as a percentage of all sequences weighted by copy number. TCRdb's version of the immuneACCESS table is confined to in-frame rearrangements and falls short of the full clone set. An unresolved V gene accounts for under half of the shortfall where checked; the remainder is of unknown origin. V, J and clone size are taken as reported in that table, and D and trimming were inferred from the DNA itself. The sample table records approximately 15,000 clones; 59% of these occur just once. The ten largest clonotypes hold roughly 13% of the sample.

Intraepithelial and lamina propria lymphocytes were isolated from graft specimens using dithiothreitol, EDTA incubations and collagenase D digestion. Bulk TCR-beta sequencing was performed on serial intestinal graft biopsy specimens collected as late as 600 days after transplant. The material was ileum tissue, obtained 524 days after transplant. The TCR was taken from a human patient who received an intestinal transplant, so some T cells may come from the graft donor. The rearrangement joined TRBV6-1 to TRBJ1-1; TRBD1 matches 11 bases in the middle. Read as DNA, the sequence is TGTGCCAGCGCCGGGACAGGGGGGAAAGACACTGAAGCTTTCTTT. It translates as CASAGTGGKDTEAFF.